This T cell receptor beta chain was documented in a study of blood T cell repertoires in COVID-19 (dated by TCRdb to about 2020). Turning to the overall study: Samples covering the acute and convalescent phases of COVID-19 were provided by collaborators in the United States, Italy and Spain. The prospective study material was composed of cDNA or gDNA derived from T cells, B-cell-depleted T cells, or PBMCs. The dataset comprised deeply sampled blood TCRbeta repertoires from subjects exposed to, actively infected with, or recovered from COVID-19. A freely available public database, intended as a resource for researchers studying the immune response to SARS-CoV-2, is where the repertoires were released. The samples were drawn from two sources: the first 160 participants of the ongoing ImmuneRACE study, and 1,000 to 1,500 subjects contributed by 6 global collaborators. Nearly every sample came with metadata listing a de-identified subject ID, COVID-19 status, age in years and sex. Where HLA class I and class II types were available, the types were taken from metadata supplied by the sample provider, not from assay-based typing.

As concerns this clone: Its antigen is currently not known. Per-base qualities were not stored, and no clone one base away is much larger.

The CDR3 covers 14 residues, taking in both the cysteine and the phenylalanine. Left in the record is the CDR3 DNA by itself, 42 bases read in frame from the first base. Based on the germline V gene, the CDR1 and CDR2 sequences are SGHRS and YFSETQ. The germline V and J ends show losses of 4 bases and 6 bases respectively, and no gene match explains 6 bases of the junction. General findings and caveats noted by the study authors: Clinical and demographic metadata were provided uncurated, with the amount varying by source and participant.

TCRbeta CDR3 regions were amplified from genomic DNA by means of the immunoSEQ Assay, a bias-controlled multiplex PCR. The published analysis was carried out like this. Within the assay, amplification of reference gene primers was used to estimate how many nucleated cells each sample contained. To quantify the absolute abundance of each unique TCRbeta CDR3 rearrangement, sequence reads were collapsed and filtered. Productive Simpson clonality was computed per sample as the square root of Simpson's diversity index over productive rearrangements. TCRdb holds this immuneACCESS table with in-frame rearrangements only. Some clones are missing; in checked studies, unresolved V genes explain under half, and the rest has no known cause. D and trimming were read from the DNA, whereas the V and J calls and clone size are those reported in that table. Recorded for this sample are around 89,000 clones; 70% to 90% of them occurred a single time. The ten largest account for approximately 0.45% of the sample.

Whole blood was collected in K2EDTA tubes by collaborating institutions according to the institutions' own protocols. For TCRbeta analysis, collaborators shipped samples in one of three forms: frozen whole blood, isolated PBMCs, or DNA extracted from either of those sample types. The chain is assembled from TRBV5-1 and TRBJ1-5; TRBD1 matches 8 bases in the middle. Material for sequencing was peripheral blood. This clonotype was obtained from a man between 60 and 70 years old with acute or convalescent COVID-19. The CDR3 protein is CASSLGTGGQPQHF. The DNA sequence is given as TGCGCCAGCAGCCTTGGGACAGGAGGTCAGCCCCAGCATTTT.